The T cell receptor (beta chain) under discussion was sequenced for a study of cytomegalovirus exposure and HLA in healthy donors. There are a few counts of this clone. Germline CDR1 and CDR2: KGHSH and LQKENI. The CDR3 length is 14 residues. Trimming shortened V by 6 bases and J by 6 bases, and 16 bases separated the two germline ends. PCR involved 60 Vbeta and 13 Jbeta primers. The method was immunoSEQ multiplex PCR; TCRdb's version includes in-frame clones alone and lacks a portion of them. The sample lists some 170,000 clones; roughly four fifths were seen once. The TCR sequence derives from a woman aged 45-60 years in good health and CMV-seropositive. Sequenced material: PBMCs. The chain links TRBV18 to TRBJ2-3; TRBD2 is a possible D gene (5 bases). CDR3 nucleotide sequence: TGTGCCAGCTCGCTAGCAGACTTGGGGGATACGCAGTATTTT. This codes for CASSLADLGDTQYF.